The 31 T cell receptor beta chains given below trace back to one sample, sequenced in a study of blood T cell repertoires in COVID-19. Assay used: immunoSEQ multiplex PCR; TCRdb lists only in-frame clones, some missing. Here the sample spans around 100,000 clones, about four fifths being singletons. The sample was peripheral blood. These receptors came from a human donor in a cohort sampled during active COVID-19.

The gene calls are TRBV9 and TRBJ2-3; 10 nucleotides align to TRBD2. CDR1 SGDLS and CDR2 YYNGEE come from the germline V gene. V shed 7 bases, J shed 5 bases, and the junction held 7 bases outside the gene matches. There are 14 residues in the CDR3. CDR3: CASAAGGLVDTQYF. In nucleotides, the CDR3 is TGTGCCAGCGCAGCGGGGGGGCTTGTAGATACGCAGTATTTT.

In DNA form, the CDR3 reads TGCAGCGTTGAGGCTAGCCGGAGGGAGACCCAGTACTTC. Protein: CSVEASRRETQYF. The chain has TRBV29-1 and TRBJ2-5, with a weak D call TRBD2 (5 bases). Trimming took off 3 bases at V and 5 bases at J, with 13 bases between the two ends. The CDR3 extends over 13 amino acids. Looked up from germline, CDR1 is SQVTM and CDR2 is ANQGSEA.

Here the CDR3 DNA reads TGTGCCAGCAGCCAAGTTAGACAGGGGGCAAAAAACTATGGCTACACCTTC. As protein: CASSQVRQGAKNYGYTF. V usage is TRBV3-1 (or the pseudogene TRBV3-2) and J usage is TRBJ1-2; 10 bases map to TRBD1. With V trimmed by 1 base and J by 2 bases, 7 bases remained unmatched. CDR1 and CDR2 (germline): LGHDT, YNNKEL (reference sequence). This CDR3 is built from 17 residues.

There are a few counts of this clone. J is TRBJ2-3 and V is TRBV21-1; the DNA was not compared with TRBD1, the D call given in the table. TRBV21-1 is termed a pseudogene. This CDR3 is built from 15 residues. CDR3 bases: TGTGCCAGCAGCAAAGTAAACAGGGAGACAGATACGCAGTATTTT. It codes for CASSKVNRETDTQYF.

The chain couples TRBV11-3 to TRBJ2-7, with 7 bases that match TRBD2. This CDR3 contains 17 residues. The germline V gene has CDR1 SGHNT and CDR2 YENEEA. The V segment lost 4 bases and the J segment 4 bases; nucleotides outside the gene matches: 16. The CDR3 loop is CASSSVTSRREEYEQYF. CDR3 nucleotides: TGTGCCAGCAGCTCCGTGACCTCCCGACGGGAGGAGTACGAGCAGTACTTC.

This clone came up a few times. This chain joins TRBV5-1 and TRBJ2-7, with 11 nucleotides matching TRBD1. Germline V gives CDR1 SGHRS, CDR2 YFSETQ. Unmatched junction bases numbered 8, after V lost 4 bases and J lost 2 bases. This CDR3 region has 16 residues. The CDR3 nucleotides read TGCGCCAGCAGCCCGGAGGCGGACAGGGGGCCCTACGAGCAGTACTTC. This translates into CASSPEADRGPYEQYF.

The genes are TRBV5-1 and TRBJ2-7; 12 nucleotides line up with TRBD1. V was pared by 4 bases and J by 4 bases, with 6 bases of the junction left unmatched. CDR3 length: 15 residues. CDR1 and CDR2 from the germline V gene are SGHRS and YFSETQ. The CDR3 sequence: CASSRSGQGAYEQYF. CDR3 DNA sequence: TGCGCCAGCAGCAGATCGGGACAGGGGGCTTACGAGCAGTACTTC.

The chain combines TRBV11-3 with TRBJ1-2; D remains ambiguous. V was shortened by 9 bases and J by 8 bases, with 13 bases between the two germline ends. CDR1 is SGHNT and CDR2 is YENEEA in the germline V gene. The CDR3 length is 11 residues. The CDR3 DNA follows: TGTGCCAGTCGGAACACGAGGGGCTACACCTTC. The encoded protein is CASRNTRGYTF.

This chain connects TRBV28 to TRBJ1-4; D is perhaps TRBD1 (6 bases). Trimming took off 6 bases at V and 5 bases at J, with 19 bases between the two ends. Germline V lookup: CDR1 MDHEN, CDR2 SYDVKM. This CDR3 comprises 16 residues. The CDR3 coding sequence is TGTGCCAGCAGCCCTCCTCGACAGAGGGGGAATGAAAAACTGTTTTTT. Its translation: CASSPPRQRGNEKLFF. The variable domain in full, with the rest retrieved from reference TRBV28 and TRBJ1-4, is DVKVTQSSRYLVKRTGEKVFLECVQDMDHENMFWYRQDPGLGLRLIYFSYDVKMKEKGDIPEGYSVSREKKERFSLILESASTNQTSMYLCASSPPRQRGNEKLFFGSGTQLSVL.

V gene TRBV2 combines with J gene TRBJ2-7; the match to TRBD2 covers 10 bases. J lost 2 bases, V lost 6 bases, and 4 bases had no gene match. The CDR3 covers 14 residues. CDR1 and CDR2 from the germline V gene are SNHLY and FYNNEI. CDR3 sequence: CASSRLAGPYEQYF. The CDR3 bases are TGTGCCAGCAGCCGACTAGCGGGCCCCTACGAGCAGTACTTC.

The J gene is TRBJ1-3, the V gene TRBV2; 7 nucleotides match TRBD1. CDR3 length: 15 amino acids. From germline, CDR1 is SNHLY and CDR2 FYNNEI. After removal of 2 bases from V and 3 bases from J, the junction contained 4 bases not matched to a gene. Here the CDR3 reads CASSENRGDGNTIYF. The CDR3 DNA is TGTGCCAGCAGTGAAAACAGGGGCGATGGAAACACCATATATTTT.

V and J are TRBV6-2 or TRBV6-3 and TRBJ2-7; 7 bases are a match to TRBD1. The germline V gene encodes CDR1 MNHEY and CDR2 SVGEGT. Trimming took 6 bases from V and 0 from J; bases not matched to a gene: 8. The CDR3 consists of 15 residues. The CDR3 loop reads CASSRTGARSYEQYF. CDR3 nucleotides: TGTGCCAGCAGCCGGACAGGAGCCCGCTCCTACGAGCAGTACTTC.

The V call is TRBV5-1, the J call TRBJ2-2; 9 nucleotides match TRBD1. Germline-derived CDR1 and CDR2 are SGHRS and YFSETQ. The V segment lost 6 bases and the J segment 2 bases; nucleotides outside the gene matches: 5. This CDR3 has 15 residues. For the CDR3, the DNA is TGCGCCAGCAACGACAGGGGGAAAAACACCGGGGAGCTGTTTTTT. As protein: CASNDRGKNTGELFF.

The genes are TRBV6-1 and TRBJ1-5, with 11 bases matching TRBD1. V trimming: 3 bases; J trimming: 7 bases; junction bases outside the gene matches: 8. Germline V gene sequence: CDR1 MNHNS, CDR2 SASEGT. There are 16 residues in the CDR3. CDR3 in amino acids: CASSDLGQGDIQPQHF. As DNA, the CDR3 is TGTGCCAGCAGTGATTTGGGACAGGGGGATATACAGCCCCAGCATTTT.

In DNA, the CDR3 is TGTGCCAGCAGTTTTAGGGGGTCTGGCTACACCTTC. Translated, it gives CASSFRGSGYTF. The gene calls are TRBV27 and TRBJ1-2, with D maybe TRBD1 (6 bases). The germline V gene encodes CDR1 MNHEY and CDR2 SMNVEV (reference sequence). With 3 bases removed from V and 7 bases from J, the gap between germline ends came to 9 bases. The CDR3 has 12 residues.

CDR3 DNA sequence: TGTGCCAGCAGCTTAGATAGTGCTAACTATGGCTACACCTTC. It is translated as CASSLDSANYGYTF. This chain uses TRBV7-9 with TRBJ1-2; no clear D gene. This CDR3 contains 14 residues. Trimming took 1 base from V and 0 from J, leaving 6 bases between them. The germline CDR1 and CDR2 sequences are SEHNR and FQNEAQ (reference sequence).

The chain recombines TRBV2 with TRBJ2-3, with 10 bases fitting TRBD2. Trimming took 5 bases from V and 0 from J; bases not matched to a gene: 23. This CDR3 region has 22 residues. CDR1 and CDR2 from the germline V gene are SNHLY and FYNNEI. CDR3 bases: TGTGCCAGCAGTTGGCCCCAAAAGGTGTATAGCGGGGGGACCACTAGCACAGATACGCAGTATTTT. It specifies CASSWPQKVYSGGTTSTDTQYF.

The chain combines TRBV28 with TRBJ2-1; 10 bases map to TRBD2. The CDR3 is 17 residues long. CDR1 is MDHEN, CDR2 SYDVKM, per germline. V gave up 6 bases and J gave up 2 bases; unmatched junction bases: 10. The DNA of the CDR3 is TGTGCCAGCAGCCCCACCTTACTAGCGGGGACCTACAATGAGCAGTTCTTC. Translation: CASSPTLLAGTYNEQFF.

The chain is built from TRBV18 and TRBJ1-2; 7 nucleotides align to TRBD1. Trimming at V came to 1 base and at J to 5 bases, leaving 4 bases not matched to a gene. This CDR3 spans 14 amino acids. Germline V gene sequence: CDR1 KGHSH, CDR2 LQKENI. For the CDR3, the DNA is TGTGCCAGCTCACCACTGGAGGGGGCGTATGGCTACACCTTC. Amino acids: CASSPLEGAYGYTF.

The V gene is TRBV28, the J gene TRBJ1-1; D is perhaps TRBD1 (6 bases). Trimming stripped 3 bases from V and 0 bases from J, with 11 bases between. The CDR3 totals 15 residues. Germline V gene lookup returns CDR1 MDHEN and CDR2 SYDVKM. The CDR3 here is CASSLTGQLNTEAFF. The CDR3 coding sequence is TGTGCCAGCAGTTTGACTGGACAGTTGAACACTGAAGCTTTCTTT.

This clone occurred once. The chain links TRBV4-2 to TRBJ2-5; 11 bases fit TRBD2. V was clipped by 1 base and J by 5 bases; unmatched bases: 3. The CDR3 loop spans 15 amino acids. Germline V gene lookup returns CDR1 LGHNA and CDR2 YNFKEQ. The CDR3 nucleotides are TGTGCCAGCAGCCAAGCGTCTAGCGGGGGGGAGACCCAGTACTTC. It encodes CASSQASSGGETQYF.

The chain recombines TRBV5-1 with TRBJ2-3; 7 nucleotides line up with TRBD2. V was clipped by 3 bases and J by 5 bases; unmatched bases: 6. Germline CDR1 SGHRS, CDR2 YFSETQ. This CDR3 is built from 14 residues. The chain's CDR3 is CASSSDPGGDTQYF. The CDR3 DNA reads as TGCGCCAGCAGCTCGGACCCGGGGGGAGATACGCAGTATTTT. Full variable domain (remainder filled in from reference TRBV5-1 and TRBJ2-3): KAGVTQTPRYLIKTRGQQVTLSCSPISGHRSVSWYQQTPGQGLQFLFEYFSETQRNKGNFPGRFSGRQFSNSRSEMNVSTLELGDSALYLCASSSDPGGDTQYFGPGTRLTVL.

This chain connects TRBV7-2 to TRBJ2-1; D perhaps matches TRBD1 (6 bases). The ends were cut back, 1 base at V and 7 bases at J, with 8 bases in the middle. This CDR3 spans 13 amino acids. Germline V lookup: CDR1 SGHTA, CDR2 FQGNSA. The CDR3 region is CASSLGTANEQFF. The CDR3 nucleotides are TGTGCCAGCAGCTTAGGGACAGCAAATGAGCAGTTCTTC.

The rearrangement joins TRBV4-3 to TRBJ2-3; TRBD1 aligns across 9 bases. V lost 4 bases and J lost 4; bases outside the gene matches: 9. CDR3 length: 16 residues. The germline gives CDR1 LGHNA, CDR2 YSLEER. The CDR3: CASSPSGQGISDTQYF. The CDR3 bases are TGCGCCAGCAGCCCCTCGGGACAGGGAATTTCAGATACGCAGTATTTT.

This clone was observed a handful of times. The chain joins TRBV4-1 to TRBJ1-5, with a tentative D call TRBD1 (5 bases). The V and J ends lost 3 bases and 0 bases respectively, with 12 bases between them. The CDR3 is 16 residues long. Looked up from germline, CDR1 is MGHRA and CDR2 is YSYEKL. The CDR3 here is CASSHQTVTSNQPQHF. The DNA for the CDR3 is TGCGCCAGCAGCCACCAGACAGTCACTAGCAATCAGCCCCAGCATTTT.

The chain employs TRBV5-1 and TRBJ2-1, with TRBD1 as a possible D gene (5 bases). Between the trimmed V and J ends, which lost 1 base and 3 bases, there was a span of 5 bases. Germline CDR1 reads SGHRS; CDR2 reads YFSETQ. CDR3 length: 13 amino acids. CDR3 protein: CASSLQGYNEQFF. The CDR3 bases are TGCGCCAGCAGCTTGCAGGGCTACAATGAGCAGTTCTTC.

The chain has TRBV6-2 or TRBV6-3 and TRBJ1-2; D possibly corresponds to TRBD1 (6 bases). V was cut by 5 bases and J by 4 bases, with 20 bases left in between. The CDR3 totals 16 residues. Germline CDR1 and CDR2: MNHEY and SVGEGT. This CDR3 reads CASSSSLGAGVYGYTF. The CDR3 nucleotides read TGTGCCAGCAGTAGCTCGCTCGGGGCAGGGGTCTATGGCTACACCTTC.

This clone has just a few counts. The chain combines TRBV2 with TRBJ1-1, with D perhaps TRBD1 (5 bases). This CDR3 comprises 13 residues. Trimming removed 8 bases from V and 9 bases from J, with 19 bases in between. Germline V gene sequence: CDR1 SNHLY, CDR2 FYNNEI. The DNA of the CDR3 is TGTGCCAGCGCCGTTGCTCGGGAGGGGAAAGCTTTCTTT. Its translation: CASAVAREGKAFF.

This clone showed up just once. V usage is TRBV6-2 or TRBV6-3 and J usage is TRBJ1-5, with TRBD1 matching over 7 bases. This CDR3 comprises 16 residues. V was clipped by 6 bases and J by 2 bases; unmatched bases: 10. CDR1 MNHEY and CDR2 SVGEGT come from the germline V gene. The CDR3 loop reads CASSRPGQGGNQPQHF. The CDR3 nucleotides are TGTGCCAGCAGCCGCCCGGGGCAGGGGGGCAATCAGCCCCAGCATTTT.

This clone has only one observation. The chain employs TRBV7-9 and TRBJ2-1, with TRBD1 matching over 7 bases. The CDR3 is made up of 16 amino acids. J gave up 3 bases and V 1 base, and 6 bases lay outside the gene matches. From germline, CDR1 is SEHNR and CDR2 FQNEAQ (reference sequence). The CDR3, as DNA: TGTGCCAGCAGCTTAGGGGTAGACAGGGTCTACAATGAGCAGTTCTTC. It translates to CASSLGVDRVYNEQFF.

This chain uses TRBV4-3 with TRBJ2-7; 9 positions agree with TRBD1. This CDR3 has 15 residues. CDR1 is LGHNA, CDR2 YSLEER, per germline. Germline trimming cut 2 bases from V and 6 bases from J; bases unmatched to any gene: 8. CDR3 DNA sequence: TGCGCCAGCAGCCAAAGACTAGACAGGGGGTTCGAGCAGTACTTC. Encoded protein: CASSQRLDRGFEQYF.